This T cell receptor beta chain came from a study of control samples from healthy donors and cancer patients. Germline CDR1 reads MNHEY; CDR2 reads SMNVEV (reference sequence). There are 14 residues in the CDR3. Trimming removed 4 bases from V and 1 base from J; junction bases left unmatched: 4. This clone was seen once. The method was immunoSEQ multiplex PCR; TCRdb's version includes in-frame clones alone and lacks a portion of them. The table has fewer than 150,000 clones, 75% to 95% seen once. The source of this sequence is a young man in good health. Material: blood. This chain joins TRBV27 and TRBJ2-7; 7 positions match TRBD1. The DNA of the CDR3 is TGTGCCAGCAGTTCACGACAGGGATCCTACGAGCAGTACTTC. It codes for CASSSRQGSYEQYF.